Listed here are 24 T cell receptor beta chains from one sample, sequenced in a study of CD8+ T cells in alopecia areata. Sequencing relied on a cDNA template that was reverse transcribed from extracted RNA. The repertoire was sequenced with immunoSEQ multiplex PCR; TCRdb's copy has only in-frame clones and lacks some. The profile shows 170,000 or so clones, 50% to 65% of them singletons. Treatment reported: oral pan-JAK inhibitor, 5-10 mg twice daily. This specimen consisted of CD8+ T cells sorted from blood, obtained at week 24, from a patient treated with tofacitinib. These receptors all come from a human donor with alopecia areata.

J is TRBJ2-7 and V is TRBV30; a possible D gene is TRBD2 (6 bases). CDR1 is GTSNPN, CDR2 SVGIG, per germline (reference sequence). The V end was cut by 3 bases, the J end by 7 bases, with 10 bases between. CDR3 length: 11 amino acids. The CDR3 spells CAWSPGREQYF. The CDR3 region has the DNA TGTGCCTGGAGCCCGGGGAGGGAGCAGTACTTC.

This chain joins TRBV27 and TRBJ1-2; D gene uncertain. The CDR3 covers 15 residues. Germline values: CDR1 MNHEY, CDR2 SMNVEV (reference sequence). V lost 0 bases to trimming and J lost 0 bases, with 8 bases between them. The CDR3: CASSLSGSSNYGYTF. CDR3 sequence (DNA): TGTGCCAGCAGTTTATCGGGCAGCTCTAACTATGGCTACACCTTC.

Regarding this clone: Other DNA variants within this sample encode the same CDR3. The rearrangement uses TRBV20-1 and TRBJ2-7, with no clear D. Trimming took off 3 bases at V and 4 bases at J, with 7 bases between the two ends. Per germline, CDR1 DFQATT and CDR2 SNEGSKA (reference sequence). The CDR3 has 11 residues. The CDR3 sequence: CSARTSYEQYF. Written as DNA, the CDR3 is TGCAGTGCTAGGACGTCGTACGAGCAGTACTTC.

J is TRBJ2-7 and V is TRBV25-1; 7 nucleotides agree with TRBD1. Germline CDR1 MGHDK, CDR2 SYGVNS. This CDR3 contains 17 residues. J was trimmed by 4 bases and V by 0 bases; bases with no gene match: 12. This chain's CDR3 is CASSEYYYQDRTYEQYF. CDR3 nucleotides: TGTGCCAGCAGTGAATATTATTACCAGGACAGGACGTACGAGCAGTACTTC.

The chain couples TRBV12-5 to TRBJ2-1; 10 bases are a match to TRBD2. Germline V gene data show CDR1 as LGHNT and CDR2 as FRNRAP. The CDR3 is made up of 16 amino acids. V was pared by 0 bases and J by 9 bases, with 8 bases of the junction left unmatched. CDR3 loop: CASGLVGAGGPAEQFF. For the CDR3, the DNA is TGTGCTAGTGGTTTGGTGGGAGCGGGGGGGCCGGCTGAGCAGTTCTTC.

The CDR3 region has the DNA TGTGCCAGCAGCCAAGATCCGGTCCGGACAGGGTACAATGAGCAGTTCTTC. Its protein product is CASSQDPVRTGYNEQFF. V usage is TRBV4-2 and J usage is TRBJ2-1, with 8 bases lining up with TRBD1. Losses at the gene ends were 0 bases for V and 4 bases for J; bases not matched to a gene: 8. CDR1 LGHNA and CDR2 YNFKEQ come from the germline V gene. The CDR3 runs to 17 residues.

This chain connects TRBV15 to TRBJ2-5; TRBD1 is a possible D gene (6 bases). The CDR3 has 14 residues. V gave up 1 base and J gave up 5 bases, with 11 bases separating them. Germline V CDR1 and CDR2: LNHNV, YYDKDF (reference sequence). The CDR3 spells CATSRVRQGETQYF. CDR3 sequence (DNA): TGTGCCACCAGCAGAGTTCGGCAGGGGGAGACCCAGTACTTC.

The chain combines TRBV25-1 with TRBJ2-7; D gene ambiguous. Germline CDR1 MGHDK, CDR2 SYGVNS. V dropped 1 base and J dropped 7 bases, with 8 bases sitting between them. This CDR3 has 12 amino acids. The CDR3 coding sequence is TGTGCCAGCAGTGAATTGTCTGAAGAGCAGTACTTC. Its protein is CASSELSEEQYF.

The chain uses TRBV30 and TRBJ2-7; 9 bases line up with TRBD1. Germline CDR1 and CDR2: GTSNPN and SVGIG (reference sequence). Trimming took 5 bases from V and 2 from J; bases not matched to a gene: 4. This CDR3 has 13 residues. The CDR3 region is CAWGTGSPYEQYF. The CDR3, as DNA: TGTGCCTGGGGGACAGGGAGTCCCTACGAGCAGTACTTC.

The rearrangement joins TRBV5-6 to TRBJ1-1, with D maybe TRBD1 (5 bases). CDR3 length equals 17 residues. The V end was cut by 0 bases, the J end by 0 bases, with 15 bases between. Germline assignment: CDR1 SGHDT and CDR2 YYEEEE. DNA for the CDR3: TGTGCCAGCAGCTTGGATAGTCAGGGCTACATGAACACTGAAGCTTTCTTT. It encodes CASSLDSQGYMNTEAFF.

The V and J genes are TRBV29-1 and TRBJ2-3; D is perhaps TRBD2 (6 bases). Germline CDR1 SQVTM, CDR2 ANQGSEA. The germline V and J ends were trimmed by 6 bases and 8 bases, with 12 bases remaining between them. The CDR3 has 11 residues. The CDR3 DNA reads TGCAGCGTACATACCGGGGGTACGCAGTATTTT. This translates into CSVHTGGTQYF.

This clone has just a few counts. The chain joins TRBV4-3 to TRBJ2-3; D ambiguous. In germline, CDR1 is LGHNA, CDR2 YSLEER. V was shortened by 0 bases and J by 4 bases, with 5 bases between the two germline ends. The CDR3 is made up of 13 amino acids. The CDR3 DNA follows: TGCGCCAGCAGCCAAGATTTATCAGATACGCAGTATTTT. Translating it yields CASSQDLSDTQYF.

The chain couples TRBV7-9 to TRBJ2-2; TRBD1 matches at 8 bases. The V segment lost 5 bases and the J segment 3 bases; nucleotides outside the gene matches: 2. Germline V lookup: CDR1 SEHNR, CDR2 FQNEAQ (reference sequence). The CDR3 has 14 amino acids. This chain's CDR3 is CASSPTGDTGELFF. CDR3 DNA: TGTGCCAGCAGCCCGACAGGGGACACCGGGGAGCTGTTTTTT.

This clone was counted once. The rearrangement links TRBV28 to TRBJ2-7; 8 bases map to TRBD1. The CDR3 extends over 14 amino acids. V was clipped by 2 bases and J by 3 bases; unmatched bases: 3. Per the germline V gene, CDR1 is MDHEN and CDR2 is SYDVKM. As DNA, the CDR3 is TGTGCCAGCAGTTTACAGGGGGCGTACTACGAGCAGTACTTC. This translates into CASSLQGAYYEQYF.

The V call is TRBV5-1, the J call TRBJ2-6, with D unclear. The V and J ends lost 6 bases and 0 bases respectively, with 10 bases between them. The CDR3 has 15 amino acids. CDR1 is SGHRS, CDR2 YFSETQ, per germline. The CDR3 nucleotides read TGCGCCAGCAACTTCATCGACTCTGGGGCCAACGTCCTGACTTTC. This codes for CASNFIDSGANVLTF.

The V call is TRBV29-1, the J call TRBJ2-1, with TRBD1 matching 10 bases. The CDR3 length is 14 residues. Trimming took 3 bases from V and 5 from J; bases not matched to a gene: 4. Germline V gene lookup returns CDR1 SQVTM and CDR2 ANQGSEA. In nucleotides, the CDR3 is TGCAGCGTTGAGGGACAGGGGTCGGACAATGAGCAGTTCTTC. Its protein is CSVEGQGSDNEQFF.

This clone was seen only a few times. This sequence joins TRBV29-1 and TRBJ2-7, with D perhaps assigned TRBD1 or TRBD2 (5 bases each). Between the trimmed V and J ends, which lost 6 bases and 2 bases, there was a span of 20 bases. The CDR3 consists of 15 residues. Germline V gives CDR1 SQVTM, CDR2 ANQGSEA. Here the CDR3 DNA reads TGCAGCGTCCCTGCCGATTCCGGGACCCCCTACGAGCAGTACTTC. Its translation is CSVPADSGTPYEQYF.

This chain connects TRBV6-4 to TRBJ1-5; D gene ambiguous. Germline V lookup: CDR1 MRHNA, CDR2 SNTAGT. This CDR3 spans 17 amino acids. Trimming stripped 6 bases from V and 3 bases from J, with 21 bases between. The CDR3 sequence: CASSNKGWSSLNQPQHF. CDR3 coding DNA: TGTGCCAGCAGCAACAAAGGTTGGTCCTCCCTCAATCAGCCCCAGCATTTT.

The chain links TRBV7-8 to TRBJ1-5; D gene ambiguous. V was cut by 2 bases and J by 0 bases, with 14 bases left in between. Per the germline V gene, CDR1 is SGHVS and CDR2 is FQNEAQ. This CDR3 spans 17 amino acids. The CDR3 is CASSLYPTPDSNQPQHF. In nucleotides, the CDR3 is TGTGCCAGCAGCTTATATCCTACGCCCGATAGCAATCAGCCCCAGCATTTT.

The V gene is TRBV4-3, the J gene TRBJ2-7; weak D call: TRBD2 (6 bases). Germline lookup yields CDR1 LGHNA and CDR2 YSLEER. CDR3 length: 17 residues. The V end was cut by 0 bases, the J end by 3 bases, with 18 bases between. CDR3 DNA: TGCGCCAGCAGCCAAGATTTATATGGGGAGGCTCACTACGAGCAGTACTTC. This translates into CASSQDLYGEAHYEQYF.

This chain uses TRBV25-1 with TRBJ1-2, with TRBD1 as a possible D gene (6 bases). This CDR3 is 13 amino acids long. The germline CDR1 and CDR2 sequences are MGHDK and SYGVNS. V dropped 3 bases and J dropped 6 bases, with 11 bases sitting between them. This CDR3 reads CASSEQGYNGYTF. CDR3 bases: TGTGCCAGCAGTGAGCAGGGGTATAATGGCTACACCTTC.

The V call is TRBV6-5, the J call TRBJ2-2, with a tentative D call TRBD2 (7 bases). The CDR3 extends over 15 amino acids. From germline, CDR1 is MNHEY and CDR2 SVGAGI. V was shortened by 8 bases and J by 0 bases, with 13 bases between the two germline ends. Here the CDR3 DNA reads TGTGCCAGCCTCGGGGGGCCGACGAACACCGGGGAGCTGTTTTTT. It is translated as CASLGGPTNTGELFF.

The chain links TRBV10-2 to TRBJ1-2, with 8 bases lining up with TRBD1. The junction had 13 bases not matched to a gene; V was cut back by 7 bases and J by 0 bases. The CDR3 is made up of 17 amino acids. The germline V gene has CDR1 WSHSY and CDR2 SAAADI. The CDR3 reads CASTAFDRGKPNYGYTF. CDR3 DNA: TGCGCCAGCACCGCTTTCGACAGGGGCAAACCTAACTATGGCTACACCTTC.

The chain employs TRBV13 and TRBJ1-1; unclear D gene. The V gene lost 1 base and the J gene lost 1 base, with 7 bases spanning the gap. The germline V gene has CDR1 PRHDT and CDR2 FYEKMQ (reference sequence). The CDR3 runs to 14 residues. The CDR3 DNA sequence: TGTGCCAGCAGCTTAGAACAGAGGAACACTGAAGCTTTCTTT. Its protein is CASSLEQRNTEAFF.